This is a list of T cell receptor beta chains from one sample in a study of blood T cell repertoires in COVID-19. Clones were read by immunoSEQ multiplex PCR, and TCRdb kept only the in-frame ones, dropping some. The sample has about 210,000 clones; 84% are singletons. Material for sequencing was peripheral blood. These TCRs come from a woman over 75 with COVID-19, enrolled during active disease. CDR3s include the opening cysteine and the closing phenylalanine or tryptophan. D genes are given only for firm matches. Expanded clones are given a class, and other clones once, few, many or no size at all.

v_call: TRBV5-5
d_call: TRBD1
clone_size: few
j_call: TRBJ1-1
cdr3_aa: CASSLAGTGVTEAFF
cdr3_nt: TGTGCCAGCAGCTTGGCCGGGACAGGGGTCACTGAAGCTTTCTTT

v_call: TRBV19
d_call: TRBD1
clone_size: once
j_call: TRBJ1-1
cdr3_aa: CASTPQTGGVPEAFF
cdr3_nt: TGTGCCAGTACCCCGCAGACAGGGGGGGTCCCTGAAGCTTTCTTT

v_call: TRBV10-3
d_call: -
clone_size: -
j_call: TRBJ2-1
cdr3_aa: CAISEQGSSYNEQFF
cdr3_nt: TGTGCCATCAGTGAACAGGGTAGCTCCTACAATGAGCAGTTCTTC

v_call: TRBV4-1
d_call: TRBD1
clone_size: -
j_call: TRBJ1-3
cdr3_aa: CASSQEPQGRGNTIYF
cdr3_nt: TGCGCCAGCAGCCAAGAGCCACAGGGGAGGGGAAACACCATATATTTT

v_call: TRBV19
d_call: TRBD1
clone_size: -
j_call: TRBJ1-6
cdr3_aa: CASTQTGADSPLHF
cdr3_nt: TGTGCCAGTACCCAGACAGGGGCGGATTCACCCCTCCACTTT

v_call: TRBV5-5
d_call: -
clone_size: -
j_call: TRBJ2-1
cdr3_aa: CASSLTKGDTEQFF
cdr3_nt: TGTGCCAGCAGCTTGACCAAAGGGGACACTGAGCAGTTCTTC

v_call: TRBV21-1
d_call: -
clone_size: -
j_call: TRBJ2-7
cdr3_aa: CASSLGGQGAGEQYF
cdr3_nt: TGTGCCAGCAGCTTAGGGGGACAGGGGGCAGGTGAGCAGTACTTC

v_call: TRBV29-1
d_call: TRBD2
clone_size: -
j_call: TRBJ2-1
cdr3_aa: CSGRSTSGGAGEQFF
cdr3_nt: TGCAGCGGACGCTCTACTAGCGGGGGGGCAGGGGAGCAGTTCTTC

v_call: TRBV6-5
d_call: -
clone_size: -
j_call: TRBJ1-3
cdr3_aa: CASSYSLADGNTIYF
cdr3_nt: TGTGCCAGCAGTTACTCCCTGGCGGATGGAAACACCATATATTTT

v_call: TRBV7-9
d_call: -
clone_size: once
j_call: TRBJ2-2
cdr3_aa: CASSFTTTGELFF
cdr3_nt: TGTGCCAGCAGCTTTACAACGACCGGGGAGCTGTTTTTT

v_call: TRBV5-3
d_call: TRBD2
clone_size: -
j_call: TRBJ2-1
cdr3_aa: CARKWGTSLIYNEQFF
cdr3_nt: TGTGCCAGAAAGTGGGGGACTAGCCTGATCTACAATGAGCAGTTCTTC

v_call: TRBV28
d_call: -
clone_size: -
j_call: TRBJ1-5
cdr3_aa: CASHPEGNQPQHF
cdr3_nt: TGTGCCAGCCACCCGGAGGGTAATCAGCCCCAGCATTTT

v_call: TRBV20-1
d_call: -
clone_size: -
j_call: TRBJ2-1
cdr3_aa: CSASPLGFDEQFF
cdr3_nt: TGCAGTGCTAGTCCCCTAGGTTTCGATGAGCAGTTCTTC

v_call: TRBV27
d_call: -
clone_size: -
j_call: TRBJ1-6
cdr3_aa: CASSLSPSNSPLHF
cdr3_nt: TGTGCCAGCAGTTTATCCCCCTCTAATTCACCCCTCCACTTT

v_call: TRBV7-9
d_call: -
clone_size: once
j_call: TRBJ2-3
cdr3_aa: CASTSRGGPTDTQYF
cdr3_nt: TGTGCCAGCACCTCGAGGGGGGGGCCCACAGATACGCAGTATTTT

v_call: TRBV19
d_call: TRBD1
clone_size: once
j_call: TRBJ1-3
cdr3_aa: CASSLGGADTIYF
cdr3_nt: TGTGCCAGTAGTCTAGGGGGCGCGGACACCATATATTTT

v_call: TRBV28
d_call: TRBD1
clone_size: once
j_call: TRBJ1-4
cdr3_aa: CASSSGFGTANEKLFF
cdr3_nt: TGTGCCAGCAGTTCCGGATTCGGGACAGCTAATGAAAAACTGTTTTTT

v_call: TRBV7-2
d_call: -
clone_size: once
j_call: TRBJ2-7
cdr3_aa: CASSSPFLSPDEQYF
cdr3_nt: TGTGCCAGCAGCTCCCCTTTCTTGAGTCCGGACGAGCAGTACTTC

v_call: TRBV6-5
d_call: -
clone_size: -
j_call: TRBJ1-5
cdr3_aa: CASSFQGAVGNQPQHF
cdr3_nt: TGTGCCAGCAGTTTTCAAGGGGCCGTGGGCAATCAGCCCCAGCATTTT

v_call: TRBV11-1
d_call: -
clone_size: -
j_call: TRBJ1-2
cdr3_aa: CASSRVDYGYTF
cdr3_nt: TGTGCCAGCAGCAGAGTGGACTATGGCTACACCTTC

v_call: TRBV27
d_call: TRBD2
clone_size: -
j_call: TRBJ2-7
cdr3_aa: CASSSSGLAGQKYF
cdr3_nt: TGTGCCAGCAGTTCCTCGGGACTAGCGGGACAAAAGTACTTC

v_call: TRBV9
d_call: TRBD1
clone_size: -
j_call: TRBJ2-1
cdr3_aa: CASSAGQATYNEQFF
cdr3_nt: TGTGCCAGCAGCGCTGGACAGGCTACCTACAATGAGCAGTTCTTC

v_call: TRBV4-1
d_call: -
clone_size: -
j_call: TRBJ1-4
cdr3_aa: CASSQSGAATNEKLFF
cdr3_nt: TGCGCCAGCAGCCAATCGGGAGCAGCAACTAATGAAAAACTGTTTTTT

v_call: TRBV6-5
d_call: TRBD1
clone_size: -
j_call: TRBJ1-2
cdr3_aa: CASRTPDRLRFF
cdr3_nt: TGTGCCAGCAGAACTCCGGACAGGTTAAGGTTCTTC

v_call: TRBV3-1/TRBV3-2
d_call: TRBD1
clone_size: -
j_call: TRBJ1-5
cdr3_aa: CASTRGAGGQPQHF
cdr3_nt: TGTGCCAGCACCCGTGGGGCAGGGGGACAGCCCCAGCATTTT

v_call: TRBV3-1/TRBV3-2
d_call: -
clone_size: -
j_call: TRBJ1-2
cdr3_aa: CASSPTGNYGYTF
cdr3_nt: TGTGCCAGCAGCCCCACAGGCAACTATGGCTACACCTTC

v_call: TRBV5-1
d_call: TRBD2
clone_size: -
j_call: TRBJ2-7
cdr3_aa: CASSTGTSGSRFYEQYF
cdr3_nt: TGCGCCAGCAGCACCGGGACTAGCGGGAGTAGGTTCTACGAGCAGTACTTC

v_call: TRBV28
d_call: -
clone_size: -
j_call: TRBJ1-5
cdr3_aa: CASSSRQDHQPQHF
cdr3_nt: TGTGCCAGCAGTTCAAGACAGGACCATCAGCCCCAGCATTTT

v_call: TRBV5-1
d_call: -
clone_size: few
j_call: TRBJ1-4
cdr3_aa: CASSGGRSTNEKLFF
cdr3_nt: TGCGCCAGCAGCGGTGGGAGGTCTACTAATGAAAAACTGTTTTTT

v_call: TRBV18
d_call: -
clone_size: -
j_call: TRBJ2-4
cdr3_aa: CASSPRMVGASGSDIQYF
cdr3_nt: TGTGCCAGCTCACCACGGATGGTGGGGGCGAGTGGTAGCGACATTCAGTACTTC

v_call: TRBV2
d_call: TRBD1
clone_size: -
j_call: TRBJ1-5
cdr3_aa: CAPRRQGGEPQHF
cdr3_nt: TGTGCTCCAAGGCGACAGGGGGGTGAACCCCAGCATTTT

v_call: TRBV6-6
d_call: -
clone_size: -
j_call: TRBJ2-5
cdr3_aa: CASSYSHPSQETQYF
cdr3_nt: TGTGCCAGCAGTTACTCGCATCCTAGCCAAGAGACCCAGTACTTC

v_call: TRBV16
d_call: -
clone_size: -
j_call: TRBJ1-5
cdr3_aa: CASSQYSPLSNQPQHF
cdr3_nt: TGTGCCAGCAGCCAATACAGTCCCCTTAGCAATCAGCCCCAGCATTTT

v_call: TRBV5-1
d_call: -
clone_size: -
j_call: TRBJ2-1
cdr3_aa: CASSWNQGFNEQFF
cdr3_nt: TGCGCCAGCAGCTGGAATCAGGGCTTTAATGAGCAGTTCTTC

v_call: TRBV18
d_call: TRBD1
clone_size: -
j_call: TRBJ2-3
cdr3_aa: CASSSGTGGSSDTQYF
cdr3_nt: TGTGCCAGCTCAAGCGGGACAGGGGGGTCATCAGATACGCAGTATTTT

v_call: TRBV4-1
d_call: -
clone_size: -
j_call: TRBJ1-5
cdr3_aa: CASSQDPGGGNQPQHF
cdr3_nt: TGCGCCAGCAGCCAAGATCCGGGGGGGGGCAATCAGCCCCAGCATTTT

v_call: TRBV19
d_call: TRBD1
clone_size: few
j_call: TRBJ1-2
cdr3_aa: CASSPTGVGGYTF
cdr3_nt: TGTGCCAGTAGTCCGACAGGGGTTGGCGGCTACACCTTC

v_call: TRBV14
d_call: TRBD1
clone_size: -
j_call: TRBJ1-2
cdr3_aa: CASSQPRGDRAGPNYGYTF
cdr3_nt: TGTGCCAGCAGCCAACCCAGGGGGGACAGGGCTGGTCCTAACTATGGCTACACCTTC

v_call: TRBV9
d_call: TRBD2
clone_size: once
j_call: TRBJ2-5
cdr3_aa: CASSPGPLAGQETQYF
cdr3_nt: TGTGCCAGCAGCCCAGGCCCACTAGCGGGGCAAGAGACCCAGTACTTC

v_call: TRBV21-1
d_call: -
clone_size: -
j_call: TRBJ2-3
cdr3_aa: CATPRGYTGGGTDTQYF
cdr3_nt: TGTGCCACCCCGAGAGGCTACACAGGAGGGGGCACAGATACGCAGTATTTT

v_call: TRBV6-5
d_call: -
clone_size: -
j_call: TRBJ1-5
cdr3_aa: CASNSRGNQPQHF
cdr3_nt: TGTGCCAGCAATTCCCGGGGGAATCAGCCCCAGCATTTT

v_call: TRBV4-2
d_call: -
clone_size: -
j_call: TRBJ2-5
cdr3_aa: CASSPLSGGRYQETQYF
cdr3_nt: TGTGCCAGCAGCCCACTGTCGGGGGGCCGCTACCAAGAGACCCAGTACTTC

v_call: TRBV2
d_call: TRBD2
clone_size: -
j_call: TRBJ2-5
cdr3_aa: CALGGVAGETQYF
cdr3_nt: TGTGCTCTAGGTGGGGTAGCGGGAGAGACCCAGTACTTC

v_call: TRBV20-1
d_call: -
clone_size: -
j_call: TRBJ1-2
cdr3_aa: CSARTVHGYTF
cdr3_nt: TGCAGTGCTAGGACAGTGCATGGCTACACCTTC

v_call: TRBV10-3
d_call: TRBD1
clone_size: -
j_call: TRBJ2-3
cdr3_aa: CAISGTGSTADTQYF
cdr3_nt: TGTGCCATCAGTGGGACAGGGTCTACGGCAGATACGCAGTATTTT

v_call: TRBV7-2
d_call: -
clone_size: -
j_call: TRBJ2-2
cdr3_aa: CASSPQGGPGELFF
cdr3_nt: TGTGCCAGCAGCCCACAGGGAGGGCCCGGGGAGCTGTTTTTT

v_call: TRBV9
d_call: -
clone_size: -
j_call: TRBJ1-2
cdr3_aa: CASSRDTINYGYTF
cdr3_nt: TGTGCCAGCAGCCGGGACACAATAAACTATGGCTACACCTTC

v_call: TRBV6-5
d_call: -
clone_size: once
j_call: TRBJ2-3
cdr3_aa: CASSQQGDSQYF
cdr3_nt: TGTGCCAGCAGCCAACAGGGAGACTCGCAGTATTTT

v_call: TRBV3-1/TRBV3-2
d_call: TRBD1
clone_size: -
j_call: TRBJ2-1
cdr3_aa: CASSQGLPGQGWNEQFF
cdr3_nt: TGTGCCAGCAGCCAAGGGTTACCGGGACAGGGGTGGAATGAGCAGTTCTTC

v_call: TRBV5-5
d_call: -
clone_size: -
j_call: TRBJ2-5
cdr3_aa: CASSPGSTQETQYF
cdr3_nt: TGTGCCAGCAGCCCCGGGTCGACCCAAGAGACCCAGTACTTC

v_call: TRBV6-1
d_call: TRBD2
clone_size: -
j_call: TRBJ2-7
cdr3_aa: CASSEGLAGGRSYEQYF
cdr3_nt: TGTGCCAGCAGTGAAGGTCTAGCGGGGGGCCGTTCCTACGAGCAGTACTTC

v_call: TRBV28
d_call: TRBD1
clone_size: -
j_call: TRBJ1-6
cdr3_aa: CATGQDRNYSPLHF
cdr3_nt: TGTGCCACCGGCCAGGACAGGAACTATTCACCCCTCCACTTT

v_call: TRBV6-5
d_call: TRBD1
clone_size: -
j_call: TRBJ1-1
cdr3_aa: CASSVDRGDTEAFF
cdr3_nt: TGTGCCAGCAGCGTAGACAGGGGTGACACTGAAGCTTTCTTT

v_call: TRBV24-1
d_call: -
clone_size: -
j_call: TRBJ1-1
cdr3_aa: CATRSTEAFF
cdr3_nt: TGTGCCACCCGGAGCACTGAAGCTTTCTTT

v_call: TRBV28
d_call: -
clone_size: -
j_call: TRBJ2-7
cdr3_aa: CASSLTPPSSYEQYF
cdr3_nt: TGTGCCAGCAGTTTAACCCCCCCCAGCTCCTACGAGCAGTACTTC